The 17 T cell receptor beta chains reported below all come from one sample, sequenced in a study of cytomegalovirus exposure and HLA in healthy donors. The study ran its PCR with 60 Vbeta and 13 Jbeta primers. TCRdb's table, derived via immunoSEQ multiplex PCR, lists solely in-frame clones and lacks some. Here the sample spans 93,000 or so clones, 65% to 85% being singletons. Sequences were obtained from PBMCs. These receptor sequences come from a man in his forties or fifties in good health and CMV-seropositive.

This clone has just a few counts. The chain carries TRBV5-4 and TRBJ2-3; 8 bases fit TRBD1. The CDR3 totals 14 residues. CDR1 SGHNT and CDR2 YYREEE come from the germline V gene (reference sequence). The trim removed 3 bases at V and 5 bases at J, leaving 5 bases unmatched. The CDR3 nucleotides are TGTGCCAGCAGCTCCGGACAGGGAAGAGATACGCAGTATTTT. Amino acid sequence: CASSSGQGRDTQYF.

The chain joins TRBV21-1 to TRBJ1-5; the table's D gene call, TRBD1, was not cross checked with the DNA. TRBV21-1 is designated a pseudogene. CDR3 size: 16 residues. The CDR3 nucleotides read TGTGCCAGCAGCGCCCAACAGGGCTGCGGCAATCAGCCCCAGCATTTT. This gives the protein CASSAQQGCGNQPQHF.

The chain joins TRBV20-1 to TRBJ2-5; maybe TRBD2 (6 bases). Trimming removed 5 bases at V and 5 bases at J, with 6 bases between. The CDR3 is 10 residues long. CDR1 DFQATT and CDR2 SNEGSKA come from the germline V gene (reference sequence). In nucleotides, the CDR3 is TGCAGTGCTCTAGCGGAGACCCAGTACTTC. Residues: CSALAETQYF.

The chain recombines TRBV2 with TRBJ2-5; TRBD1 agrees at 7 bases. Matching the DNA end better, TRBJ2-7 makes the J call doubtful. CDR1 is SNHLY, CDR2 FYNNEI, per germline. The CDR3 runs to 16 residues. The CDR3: CASSEPGGLGSYEQYF. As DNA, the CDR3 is TGTGCCAGCAGTGAACCAGGGGGTCTAGGCTCCTACGAGCAGTACTTC.

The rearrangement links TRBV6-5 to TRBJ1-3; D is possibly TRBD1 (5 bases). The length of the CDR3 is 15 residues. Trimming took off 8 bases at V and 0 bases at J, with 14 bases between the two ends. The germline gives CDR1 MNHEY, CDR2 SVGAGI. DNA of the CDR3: TGTGCCAGCCAGGGTTCGATAGGCTCTGGAAACACCATATATTTT. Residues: CASQGSIGSGNTIYF.

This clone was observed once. The CDR3 DNA sequence: TGTGCCAGCAGCTTAAAACACGGGAGCGCCCCGGATACGCAGTATTTT. The encoded protein is CASSLKHGSAPDTQYF. The rearrangement links TRBV7-9 to TRBJ2-3; weak D call: TRBD2 (6 bases). Germline CDR1 and CDR2: SEHNR and FQNEAQ (reference sequence). Trimming left V 2 bases short and J 6 bases short, with 18 bases between. This CDR3 spans 16 amino acids.

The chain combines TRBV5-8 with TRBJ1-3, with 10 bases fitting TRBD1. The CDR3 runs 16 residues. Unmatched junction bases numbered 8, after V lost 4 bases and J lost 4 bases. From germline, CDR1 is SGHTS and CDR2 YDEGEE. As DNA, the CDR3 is TGTGCCAGCAGCCGACTCGACAGGGGGCGCGGAAACACCATATATTTT. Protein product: CASSRLDRGRGNTIYF.

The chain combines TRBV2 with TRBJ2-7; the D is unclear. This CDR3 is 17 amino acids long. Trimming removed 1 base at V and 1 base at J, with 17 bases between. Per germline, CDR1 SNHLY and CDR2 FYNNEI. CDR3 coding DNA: TGTGCCAGCAGTGAAGACGCCAACCCCCCCTATTCCTACGAGCAGTACTTC. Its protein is CASSEDANPPYSYEQYF.

This CDR3 is CASSLERGSTHNEQFF. CDR3 in DNA: TGTGCCAGCAGTTTGGAAAGGGGTTCTACCCACAATGAGCAGTTCTTC. V is TRBV27 and J is TRBJ2-1, with D tentatively TRBD1 (5 bases). Germline V gene lookup returns CDR1 MNHEY and CDR2 SMNVEV (reference sequence). The CDR3 has 16 residues. V was clipped by 3 bases and J by 5 bases, with 17 bases between them.

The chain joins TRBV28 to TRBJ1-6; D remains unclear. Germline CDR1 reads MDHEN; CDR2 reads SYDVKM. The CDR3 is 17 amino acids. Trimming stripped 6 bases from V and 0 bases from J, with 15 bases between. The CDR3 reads CASSLNGPSSYNSPLHF. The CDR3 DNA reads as TGTGCCAGCAGCTTGAACGGTCCGAGCTCCTATAATTCACCCCTCCACTTT.

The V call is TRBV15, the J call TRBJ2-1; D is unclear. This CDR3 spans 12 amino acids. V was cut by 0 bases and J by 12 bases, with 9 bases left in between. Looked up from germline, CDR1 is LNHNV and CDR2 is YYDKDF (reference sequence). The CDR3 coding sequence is TGTGCCACCAGCAGAGATGAGACGGGGCAGTTCTTC. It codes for CATSRDETGQFF.

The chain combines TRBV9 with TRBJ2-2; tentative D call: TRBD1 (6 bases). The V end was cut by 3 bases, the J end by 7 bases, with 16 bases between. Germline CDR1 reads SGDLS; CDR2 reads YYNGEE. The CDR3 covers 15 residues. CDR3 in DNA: TGTGCCAGCAGCGACGGGACACCTCGGCACGGGGAGCTGTTTTTT. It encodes CASSDGTPRHGELFF.

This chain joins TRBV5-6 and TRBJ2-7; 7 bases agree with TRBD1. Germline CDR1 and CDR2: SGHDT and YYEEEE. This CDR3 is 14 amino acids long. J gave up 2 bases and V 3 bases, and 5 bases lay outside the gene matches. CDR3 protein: CASSSRTGAYEQYF. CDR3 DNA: TGTGCCAGCAGCTCCCGGACAGGTGCCTACGAGCAGTACTTC.

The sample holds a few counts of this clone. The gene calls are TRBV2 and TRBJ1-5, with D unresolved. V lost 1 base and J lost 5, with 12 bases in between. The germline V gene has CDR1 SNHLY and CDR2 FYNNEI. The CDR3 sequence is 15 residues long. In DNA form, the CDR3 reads TGTGCCAGCAGTGAAGGGGGAGTCCTTTATCAGCCCCAGCATTTT. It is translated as CASSEGGVLYQPQHF.

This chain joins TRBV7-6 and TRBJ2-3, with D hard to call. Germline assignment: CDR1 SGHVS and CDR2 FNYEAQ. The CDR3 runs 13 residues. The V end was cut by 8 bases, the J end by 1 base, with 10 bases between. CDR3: CASSMGGTDTQYF. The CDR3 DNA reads TGTGCCAGCTCCATGGGCGGCACAGATACGCAGTATTTT. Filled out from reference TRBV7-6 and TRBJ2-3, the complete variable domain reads GAGVSQSPRYKVTKRGQDVALRCDPISGHVSLYWYRQALGQGPEFLTYFNYEAQQDKSGLPNDRFSAERPEGSISTLTIQRTEQRDSAMYRCASSMGGTDTQYFGPGTRLTVL.

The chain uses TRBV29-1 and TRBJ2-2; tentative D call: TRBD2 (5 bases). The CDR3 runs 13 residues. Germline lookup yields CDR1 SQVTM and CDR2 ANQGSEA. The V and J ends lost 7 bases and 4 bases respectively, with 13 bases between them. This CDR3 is CSADEGFTGELFF. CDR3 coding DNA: TGCAGCGCCGACGAGGGTTTCACCGGGGAGCTGTTTTTT.

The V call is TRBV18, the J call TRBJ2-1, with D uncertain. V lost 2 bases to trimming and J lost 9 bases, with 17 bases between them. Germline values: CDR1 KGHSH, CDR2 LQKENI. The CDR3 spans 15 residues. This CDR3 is CASSPGRLVSGEQFF. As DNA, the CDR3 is TGTGCCAGCTCACCAGGTAGGCTAGTAAGTGGTGAGCAGTTCTTC.